This T cell receptor (beta chain) came from a study of cytomegalovirus exposure and HLA in healthy donors. The CDR3 spans 13 residues. V lost 2 bases to trimming and J lost 1 base, with 6 bases between them. Germline V gene data show CDR1 as SGHRS and CDR2 as YFSETQ. Remarks on this clone: What it binds is unknown. The sample contains more than one DNA sequence encoding this CDR3.

Primers: 60 Vbeta forward and 13 Jbeta reverse. TCRdb's table, derived via immunoSEQ multiplex PCR, lists solely in-frame clones and lacks some. The table has tens of thousands of clones, roughly 63% seen once. Points from the study as a whole: An analysis was carried out later, and it reportedly showed fewer N-insertions in an Asian-associated ancestry cluster than the roughly 700-donor mean. Reports described diagnosis of cytomegalovirus status by the classifier as highly specific and sensitive.

The TCR sequence derives from a boy aged 5 to 17 in good health and CMV-seropositive. The rearrangement joins TRBV5-1 to TRBJ1-1, with D tentatively TRBD1 (5 bases). The sample was PBMCs. CDR3 protein: CASSFQGNTEAFF. In DNA, the CDR3 is TGCGCCAGCAGCTTTCAGGGGAACACTGAAGCTTTCTTT.